This T cell receptor (beta chain) came from a study of blood T cell repertoires in COVID-19. Overall study context: The study drew acute and convalescent COVID-19 samples from the United States, Italy and Spain.

Participants were aged about 18 to 100 years, lived in around 25 US areas, and enrolled virtually. Original processing methods: Nucleated cell number was recorded as an estimate derived from reference gene primer amplification. The repertoire was sequenced with immunoSEQ multiplex PCR; TCRdb's copy has only in-frame clones and lacks some. V, J and clone size are taken as reported in that table, and D and trimming were inferred from the DNA itself. This sample has approximately 200,000 clones, with 85% to 90% found just once. Deletions cut 6 bases from V and 1 base from J, with 25 bases between. This CDR3 is built from 19 residues. Germline loops: CDR1 MGHRA, CDR2 YSYEKL.

The sample comprised PBMCs or T cells enriched from blood (not recorded which). This chain uses TRBV4-1 with TRBJ2-1; D possibly corresponds to TRBD2 (6 bases). The clonotype comes from a woman in her 40s with acute COVID-19. CDR3 in amino acids: CASSLVLGGPVASYNEQFF. The CDR3 nucleotides read TGCGCCAGCAGTCTAGTACTCGGGGGTCCCGTTGCTTCCTACAATGAGCAGTTCTTC.